A single sample is the source of the 17 T cell receptor beta chains below, sequenced in a study of cytomegalovirus exposure and HLA in healthy donors. Only in-frame clones appear in the TCRdb table, and some are missing; sequencing was by immunoSEQ multiplex PCR. Of over 60,000 clones in the sample, roughly 95% were seen once. The sequencing sample was made of PBMCs. Receptors originate from a man in his late teens or twenties in good health and CMV-seronegative.

The chain links TRBV6-1 to TRBJ2-3; no reliable D call. V was shortened by 2 bases and J by 0 bases, with 3 bases between the two germline ends. This CDR3 spans 13 amino acids. The germline CDR1 and CDR2 sequences are MNHNS and SASEGT. The CDR3 loop reads CASSEPSTDTQYF. The CDR3 bases are TGTGCCAGCAGTGAACCAAGCACAGATACGCAGTATTTT.

The chain uses TRBV11-1 and TRBJ2-1, with D maybe TRBD1 (6 bases). Germline CDR1 reads SGHAT; CDR2 reads FQDESV (reference sequence). The length of the CDR3 is 17 residues. The germline V and J ends were trimmed by 5 bases and 7 bases, with 24 bases remaining between them. The CDR3 loop is CASSENPPGHPRNEQFF. DNA of the CDR3: TGTGCCAGCAGCGAAAATCCCCCGGGACACCCTAGAAATGAGCAGTTCTTC.

The chain employs TRBV11-2 and TRBJ2-7; TRBD2 matches at 8 bases. The CDR3 has 15 residues. Germline V gives CDR1 SGHAT, CDR2 FQNNGV. Trimming took 1 base from V and 1 from J; bases not matched to a gene: 3. CDR3 loop: CASSLARGGSYEQYF. The CDR3, as DNA: TGTGCCAGCAGCTTAGCACGCGGGGGGTCCTACGAGCAGTACTTC.

The CDR3 bases are TGTGCCAGTAGTGACGGACAGGCGATCTATGGCTACACCTTC. Its translation is CASSDGQAIYGYTF. This rearrangement joins TRBV19 to TRBJ1-2, with TRBD1 matching 7 bases. This CDR3 contains 14 residues. V was clipped by 5 bases and J by 4 bases; unmatched bases: 7. Germline values: CDR1 LNHDA, CDR2 SQIVND (reference sequence).

V is TRBV14 and J is TRBJ2-7; 9 bases are a match to TRBD1. V lost 8 bases to trimming and J lost 6 bases; unmatched junction nucleotides: 8. CDR1 SGHDN and CDR2 FVKESK come from the germline V gene. This CDR3 is 13 amino acids long. CDR3 in amino acids: CASQGQGEPEQYF. CDR3 coding DNA: TGTGCCAGCCAGGGACAGGGAGAACCCGAGCAGTACTTC.

The V gene is TRBV28, the J gene TRBJ1-2; D unclear. Germline CDR1 MDHEN, CDR2 SYDVKM. This CDR3 has 14 residues. V was pared by 3 bases and J by 8 bases, with 16 bases between. The CDR3 protein is CASSFTPPTLGYTF. CDR3 nucleotides: TGTGCCAGCAGTTTCACCCCTCCTACTTTGGGCTACACCTTC.

The chain combines TRBV19 with TRBJ1-5, with no clear D. The CDR3 spans 15 residues. Per germline, CDR1 LNHDA and CDR2 SQIVND (reference sequence). V lost 1 base and J lost 1, with 8 bases in between. In nucleotides, the CDR3 is TGTGCCAGTAGTATAGGAACAATCAGCAATCAGCCCCAGCATTTT. This gives the protein CASSIGTISNQPQHF. Full variable domain (outside the CDR3, taken from reference TRBV19 and TRBJ1-5): DGGITQSPKYLFRKEGQNVTLSCEQNLNHDAMYWYRQDPGQGLRLIYYSQIVNDFQKGDIAEGYSVSREKKESFPLTVTSAQKNPTAFYLCASSIGTISNQPQHFGDGTRLSIL.

This clone was found once. Its ends do not fully match the called genes, so a read error is possible. The rearrangement links TRBV7-7 to TRBJ2-7; tentatively, D is TRBD2 (6 bases). Germline-derived CDR1 and CDR2 are SSHAT and FNYEAQ (reference sequence). The CDR3 sequence is 13 residues long. The CDR3 loop reads CASSREIGGEQYF. The CDR3 DNA reads as TGTGCTAGCAGCCGGGAAATCGGGGGCGAGCAGTACTTC.

The chain uses TRBV19 and TRBJ1-1; D is undetermined. Trimming took 5 bases from V and 6 from J, leaving 16 bases between them. This CDR3 has 14 residues. Germline V gene data show CDR1 as LNHDA and CDR2 as SQIVND (reference sequence). The CDR3 sequence: CASSSTADKPEAFF. CDR3 nucleotide sequence: TGTGCCAGTAGTTCGACGGCCGACAAGCCTGAAGCTTTCTTT.

The chain recombines TRBV2 with TRBJ2-7, with 10 bases aligning to TRBD1. Trimming removed 5 bases from V and 5 bases from J; junction bases left unmatched: 9. This CDR3 is built from 15 residues. Germline assignment: CDR1 SNHLY and CDR2 FYNNEI. The CDR3: CASSSDRGSPDEQYF. As DNA, the CDR3 is TGTGCCAGCAGTTCGGACAGGGGGTCCCCTGACGAGCAGTACTTC.

This chain connects TRBV6-6 to TRBJ2-7, with TRBD2 identical over 7 bases. The CDR3 runs 16 residues. Germline lookup yields CDR1 MNHNY and CDR2 SVGAGI (reference sequence). Losses at the gene ends were 7 bases for V and 5 bases for J; bases not matched to a gene: 17. The DNA for the CDR3 is TGTGCCAGCAAAAGGGCTGGCGGGCAGGGAGGGGACGAGCAGTACTTC. Encoded protein: CASKRAGGQGGDEQYF.

The J gene is TRBJ1-4, the V gene TRBV7-8; maybe TRBD1 (5 bases). The germline CDR1 and CDR2 sequences are SGHVS and FQNEAQ. The CDR3 sequence is 13 residues long. V lost 3 bases, J lost 5 bases, and 7 bases lay in between. The CDR3 is CASSLGGNEKLFF. DNA of the CDR3: TGTGCCAGCAGCTTGGGGGGAAATGAAAAACTGTTTTTT.

This rearrangement joins TRBV18 to TRBJ2-1; 9 bases are a match to TRBD1. With 4 bases clipped from V and 7 bases from J, the junction kept 8 bases outside the gene matches. CDR3 size: 15 residues. Germline loops: CDR1 KGHSH, CDR2 LQKENI. The DNA for the CDR3 is TGTGCCAGCTCACGCACAGGGGGCGCGGGGAATGAGCAGTTCTTC. Its translation is CASSRTGGAGNEQFF.

V gene TRBV9 combines with J gene TRBJ1-1; D is undetermined. The CDR3 runs 14 residues. Trimming removed 1 base from V and 1 base from J, with 8 bases in between. Germline V CDR1 and CDR2: SGDLS, YYNGEE. The CDR3 nucleotides are TGTGCCAGCAGCGTAAAGGCGGGGAACACTGAAGCTTTCTTT. This sequence encodes CASSVKAGNTEAFF.

This chain uses TRBV4-1 with TRBJ1-2; D call uncertain. Germline-derived CDR1 and CDR2 are MGHRA and YSYEKL. The CDR3 length is 15 residues. V was cut by 0 bases and J by 4 bases, with 12 bases left in between. The CDR3 DNA sequence: TGCGCCAGCAGCCAAGAGCACAGAGAAGTCTATGGCTACACCTTC. Encoded protein: CASSQEHREVYGYTF.

The J gene is TRBJ1-2, the V gene TRBV28; no clear D gene. The CDR3 consists of 10 residues. Trimming removed 6 bases from V and 9 bases from J, with 8 bases in between. Germline V gene data show CDR1 as MDHEN and CDR2 as SYDVKM. The DNA of the CDR3 is TGTGCCAGCAGGAGGGCGAGCTACACCTTC. This gives the protein CASRRASYTF.

The CDR3 here is CASSLWGKNSNQPQHF. The CDR3 coding sequence is TGTGCCAGCAGTTTATGGGGCAAAAATAGCAATCAGCCCCAGCATTTT. The chain is built from TRBV28 and TRBJ1-5; D is ambiguous. Germline V gene data show CDR1 as MDHEN and CDR2 as SYDVKM. The V gene lost 0 bases and the J gene lost 0 bases, with 9 bases spanning the gap. The CDR3 covers 16 residues.